These 31 T cell receptor beta chains were sequenced from one sample in a study of T cells in Graves' hyperthyroidism and ophthalmopathy. TCR beta CDR3 regions were amplified from RNA. TCR CDR3 underwent first-round RT-PCR with the HTBI primer set. MiXCR was run by TCRdb on the multiplex PCR reads, yielding one entry per CDR3 protein. The table shows about 550,000 distinct CDR3 sequences, with less than 25% occurring only once. The sequencing input was blood. These receptors were collected from a man younger than 35 with Graves' hyperthyroidism.

This clonotype was seen a few times. The chain couples TRBV29-1 to TRBJ1-1; D gene uncertain. This CDR3 contains 10 residues. From germline, CDR1 is SQVTM and CDR2 ANQGSEA. Trimming stripped 7 bases from V and 2 bases from J, with 5 bases between. The CDR3 here is CSAVNTEAFF. CDR3 nucleotide sequence: TGCAGCGCGGTCAACACTGAAGCTTTCTTT.

This chain connects TRBV6-2 or TRBV6-3 to TRBJ2-5; D call uncertain. V lost 0 bases and J 4 bases, leaving 6 bases between the germline ends. This CDR3 is built from 13 residues. Germline CDR1 is MNHEY and CDR2 is SVGEGT. CDR3 DNA sequence: TGTGCCAGCAGTTACTCGGACCGAGAGACCCAGTACTTC. This encodes CASSYSDRETQYF.

This clonotype was observed a handful of times. Just one base apart from a much larger clone, this may be a read error. The rearrangement uses TRBV20-1 and TRBJ1-1; D uncertain. The germline V gene encodes CDR1 DFQATT and CDR2 SNEGSKA (reference sequence). The CDR3 is made up of 13 amino acids. With 4 bases removed from V and 3 bases from J, the gap between germline ends came to 12 bases. As DNA, the CDR3 is TGCAGTGCTACCAGTGGGTTCTACACTGAAGCTTTCTTT. Protein product: CSATSGFYTEAFF.

The sample holds a few counts of this clonotype. This chain connects TRBV28 to TRBJ1-2; D unclear. The CDR3 length is 13 residues. Looked up from germline, CDR1 is MDHEN and CDR2 is SYDVKM. V was pared by 5 bases and J by 4 bases, with 11 bases between. Here the CDR3 DNA reads TGTGCCAGCAGTGCTAGGAACGTCTATGGCTACACCTTC. Translation: CASSARNVYGYTF.

Worth noting for this clonotype: A read error is possible here, since a much larger clone lies one base away. CDR3 sequence (DNA): TGCAGTGCTATCCCCGGGACGGCGAACACTGAAGCTTGCTTT. This gives the protein CSAIPGTANTEACF. The V call is TRBV20-1, the J call TRBJ1-1, with D possibly TRBD1 on 5 matching bases. The CDR3 sequence is 14 residues long. Germline V gives CDR1 DFQATT, CDR2 SNEGSKA (reference sequence).

In the case of this clonotype: A read error may be the cause here, since a much bigger clone is one base away. The rearrangement links TRBV10-3 to TRBJ1-2; D ambiguous. Germline CDR1 ENHRY, CDR2 SYGVKD. Deletions cut 8 bases from V and 2 bases from J, with 12 bases between. The CDR3 covers 13 residues. The CDR3 loop reads CAILASDNYGYTF. DNA for the CDR3: TGTGCCATCCTCGCGTCTGACAACTATGGCTACACCTTC.

A few counts support this clonotype. V and J are TRBV7-9 and TRBJ1-1, with D unresolved. Germline V gives CDR1 SEHNR, CDR2 FQNEAQ (reference sequence). This CDR3 region has 15 residues. The V gene lost 3 bases and the J gene lost 4 bases, with 15 bases spanning the gap. CDR3 nucleotides: TGTGCCAGCAGCTTTAATGGGTGGGGTAGCACTGAAGCTTTCTTT. Encoded protein: CASSFNGWGSTEAFF.

This clonotype has just a few counts. J is TRBJ2-7 and V is TRBV20-1; perhaps TRBD1 as D (6 bases). The CDR3 extends over 15 amino acids. The germline V gene has CDR1 DFQATT and CDR2 SNEGSKA (reference sequence). Trimming took 2 bases from V and 0 from J, leaving 14 bases between them. CDR3 bases: TGCAGTGCTAGACTTACAGGGTCCAGCTCCTACGAGCAGTACTTC. Amino acid sequence: CSARLTGSSSYEQYF.

The sample holds many counts of this clonotype. This chain connects TRBV28 to TRBJ2-7; D not resolved. Germline CDR1 reads MDHEN; CDR2 reads SYDVKM. The ends were cut back, 5 bases at V and 3 bases at J, with 8 bases in the middle. The CDR3 has 12 amino acids. The CDR3 DNA is TGTGCCAGCAGTCCCTTAAACTACGAGCAGTACTTC. As protein: CASSPLNYEQYF.

This clonotype was recorded many times. The V gene is TRBV4-1, the J gene TRBJ1-3; 8 bases line up with TRBD1. Germline CDR1 reads MGHRA; CDR2 reads YSYEKL. CDR3 size: 15 residues. Germline trimming cut 0 bases from V and 4 bases from J; bases unmatched to any gene: 2. The DNA for the CDR3 is TGCGCCAGCAGCCAAGACAGGGGGCTCGGAAACACCATATATTTT. The encoded protein is CASSQDRGLGNTIYF.

This clonotype was picked up many times. V usage is TRBV6-5 and J usage is TRBJ1-2, with no clear D. Germline V CDR1 and CDR2: MNHEY, SVGAGI. This CDR3 is built from 13 residues. Trimming took off 1 base at V and 3 bases at J, with 6 bases between the two ends. The CDR3 bases are TGTGCCAGCAGTTACTTGCAGGACTATGGCTACACCTTC. Translated: CASSYLQDYGYTF.

This clonotype was recorded many times. The genes are TRBV6-1 and TRBJ2-7; 11 bases are shared with TRBD2. Trimming removed 6 bases from V and 6 bases from J; junction bases left unmatched: 10. The CDR3 contains 15 residues. Germline V gives CDR1 MNHNS, CDR2 SASEGT. As DNA, the CDR3 is TGTGCCAGCAGCCCCCCCACTAGCGGGGGAAGCGAGCAGTACTTC. Protein sequence: CASSPPTSGGSEQYF.

This clonotype occurred many times. The genes are TRBV6-1 and TRBJ1-1, with D unresolved. Trimming pared 3 bases from V and 2 bases from J, leaving 7 bases between. This CDR3 is 13 amino acids long. Germline CDR1 reads MNHNS; CDR2 reads SASEGT. CDR3 coding DNA: TGTGCCAGCAGTGACTCGGAAAACACTGAAGCTTTCTTT. It translates to CASSDSENTEAFF.

This clonotype was counted a few times. The rearrangement links TRBV5-1 to TRBJ2-3, with 12 bases fitting TRBD2. CDR1 is SGHRS, CDR2 YFSETQ, per germline. This CDR3 region has 15 residues. Losses at the gene ends were 3 bases for V and 3 bases for J; bases not matched to a gene: 2. CDR3 region: CASSSGLAGTDTQYF. The DNA of the CDR3 is TGCGCCAGCAGCTCCGGACTAGCGGGGACAGATACGCAGTATTTT. Looking up the rest from reference TRBV5-1 and TRBJ2-3 gives the full variable domain: KAGVTQTPRYLIKTRGQQVTLSCSPISGHRSVSWYQQTPGQGLQFLFEYFSETQRNKGNFPGRFSGRQFSNSRSEMNVSTLELGDSALYLCASSSGLAGTDTQYFGPGTRLTVL.

This clonotype showed up just a few times. This chain joins TRBV11-2 and TRBJ2-1; the match to TRBD1 covers 9 bases. CDR3 length equals 16 residues. CDR1 is SGHAT, CDR2 FQNNGV, per germline. Trimming cost V 5 bases and J 7 bases; bases outside gene matches: 12. The CDR3 here is CASSARDRALPNEQFF. CDR3 nucleotide sequence: TGTGCCAGCAGCGCCCGGGACAGGGCACTCCCGAATGAGCAGTTCTTC. Supplemented by reference TRBV11-2 and TRBJ2-1, the full variable domain reads EAGVAQSPRYKIIEKRQSVAFWCNPISGHATLYWYQQILGQGPKLLIQFQNNGVVDDSQLPKDRFSAERLKGVDSTLKIQPAKLEDSAVYLCASSARDRALPNEQFFGPGTRLTVL.

This clonotype was detected many times. This rearrangement joins TRBV20-1 to TRBJ2-7; D tentatively reads TRBD1 or TRBD2 (6 bases each). The germline gives CDR1 DFQATT, CDR2 SNEGSKA (reference sequence). Trimming removed 3 bases at V and 4 bases at J, with 13 bases between. This CDR3 is 13 amino acids long. CDR3 nucleotides: TGCAGTGCTAGCGGGGGCCCCCATTACGAGCAGTACTTC. It codes for CSASGGPHYEQYF.

This clonotype was seen at least ten times. The V call is TRBV10-3, the J call TRBJ1-5, with TRBD1 as a possible D gene (5 bases). Germline V gives CDR1 ENHRY, CDR2 SYGVKD. Trimming removed 7 bases at V and 0 bases at J, with 13 bases between. The CDR3 extends over 15 amino acids. For the CDR3, the DNA is TGTGCCATCACAGACAGCCACCCTAGCAATCAGCCCCAGCATTTT. Translating gives CAITDSHPSNQPQHF.

In this sample, this clonotype turned up many times. The V call is TRBV2, the J call TRBJ1-2; D ambiguous. The V gene's germline CDR1 is SNHLY and CDR2 FYNNEI. CDR3 size: 12 residues. The V and J ends lost 5 bases and 4 bases respectively, with 8 bases between them. DNA for the CDR3: TGTGCCAGCAGTCTTTACACCTATGGCTACACCTTC. Translating it yields CASSLYTYGYTF.

Here the CDR3 DNA reads TGCAGTATCAGAAGCGGGAGGAGGGGGGAGACCCAGTACTTC. Amino acids: CSIRSGRRGETQYF. This chain links TRBV20-1 with TRBJ2-5; 9 nucleotides align to TRBD2. J gave up 5 bases and V 8 bases, and 12 bases lay outside the gene matches. The CDR3 runs 14 residues. In germline, CDR1 is DFQATT, CDR2 SNEGSKA (reference sequence).

This clonotype was found many times. The V call is TRBV11-2, the J call TRBJ2-7, with D unclear. V gave up 0 bases and J gave up 3 bases, with 15 bases separating them. The CDR3 covers 16 residues. In germline, CDR1 is SGHAT, CDR2 FQNNGV. CDR3 region: CASSLEGGYRDYEQYF. In DNA form, the CDR3 reads TGTGCCAGCAGCTTAGAGGGTGGTTACAGAGACTACGAGCAGTACTTC.

This chain connects TRBV12-3 or TRBV12-4 to TRBJ2-7; TRBD2 matches at 7 bases. This CDR3 comprises 14 residues. Germline trimming cut 5 bases from V and 4 bases from J; bases unmatched to any gene: 8. The CDR3 DNA reads as TGTGCCAGCAGTCCTGGACTAGGACTTTACGAGCAGTACTTC. Translated, it gives CASSPGLGLYEQYF.

This clonotype was counted between two and nine times. J is TRBJ1-2 and V is TRBV4-1, with a possible D match to TRBD1 (5 bases). Germline V gene sequence: CDR1 MGHRA, CDR2 YSYEKL. This CDR3 has 16 residues. With 1 base removed from V and 4 bases from J, the gap between germline ends came to 16 bases. In DNA form, the CDR3 reads TGCGCCAGCAGCCAAGGAGCCTTCTCAGGGATCTATGGCTACACCTTC. Translation: CASSQGAFSGIYGYTF.

The chain joins TRBV28 to TRBJ1-1; 9 bases map to TRBD1. Trimming cost V 6 bases and J 5 bases; bases outside gene matches: 7. Germline V gene lookup returns CDR1 MDHEN and CDR2 SYDVKM. This CDR3 region has 14 residues. This CDR3 reads CASRPGQGETEAFF. CDR3 DNA sequence: TGTGCCAGCAGACCGGGACAGGGCGAAACTGAAGCTTTCTTT.

The chain combines TRBV24-1 with TRBJ1-2; a weak D match, TRBD1 (5 bases). Germline CDR1 reads KGHDR; CDR2 reads SFDVKD. The CDR3 is 13 residues long. V lost 5 bases, J lost 4 bases, and 10 bases lay in between. This CDR3 reads CATSAGPVYGYTF. The DNA of the CDR3 is TGTGCCACCAGTGCGGGACCGGTCTATGGCTACACCTTC.

This clonotype was counted many times. The chain carries TRBV6-2 or TRBV6-3 and TRBJ1-6, with D unclear. Germline V gene lookup returns CDR1 MNHEY and CDR2 SVGEGT. CDR3 length: 19 residues. Trimming left V 6 bases short and J 0 bases short, with 21 bases between. CDR3 nucleotide sequence: TGTGCCAGCAGAACAAGTACGGAGCGGCGGAGCTCCTATAATTCACCCCTCCACTTT. This sequence encodes CASRTSTERRSSYNSPLHF.

This clonotype has just a few counts. The chain carries TRBV6-1 and TRBJ2-2; 8 bases fit TRBD2. The CDR3 length is 16 residues. Trimming removed 1 base from V and 7 bases from J; junction bases left unmatched: 8. Germline lookup yields CDR1 MNHNS and CDR2 SASEGT. CDR3 loop: CASSEDQREYIGELFF. CDR3 sequence (DNA): TGTGCCAGCAGTGAAGACCAGCGGGAGTATATCGGGGAGCTGTTTTTT.

Ten or more counts support this clonotype. In this CDR3 the conserved last residue, phenylalanine or tryptophan, is missing, so a read error is likely. The CDR3 spells CASSLIPGDTEAFL. The CDR3 DNA sequence: TGTGCCAGCAGTTTAATTCCAGGAGACACTGAAGCTTTCCTT. The genes are TRBV12-3 or TRBV12-4 and TRBJ1-1; D not certain. V lost 2 bases, J lost 3 bases, and 10 bases lay in between. The CDR3 covers 14 residues.

Notes on this clonotype: This may come from a read error, since a much larger clone is one base off. CDR3 protein: CASRTGQGRNTEACF. CDR3 bases: TGTGCCAGTAGGACCGGACAGGGTCGGAACACTGAAGCTTGCTTT. The chain has TRBV19 and TRBJ1-1; 8 nucleotides align to TRBD1. Per the germline V gene, CDR1 is LNHDA and CDR2 is SQIVND (reference sequence). This CDR3 has 15 amino acids.

This clonotype was found a few times. This chain connects TRBV19 to TRBJ2-4; tentative D call: TRBD2 (5 bases). Trimming left V 1 base short and J 7 bases short, with 14 bases between. Germline lookup yields CDR1 LNHDA and CDR2 SQIVND (reference sequence). The CDR3 extends over 15 amino acids. The CDR3 reads CASSIAPVGVNIQYF. The CDR3 DNA follows: TGTGCCAGTAGTATAGCGCCGGTCGGGGTGAACATTCAGTACTTC.

This clonotype showed up many times. This chain joins TRBV6-5 and TRBJ1-3; 7 nucleotides match TRBD1. Per the germline V gene, CDR1 is MNHEY and CDR2 is SVGAGI. V was pared by 4 bases and J by 2 bases, with 5 bases of the junction left unmatched. This CDR3 contains 15 residues. CDR3 nucleotides: TGTGCCAGCAGTTCTACAGGGGCTCCTGGAAACACCATATATTTT. It encodes CASSSTGAPGNTIYF.

In this sample, this clonotype turned up many times. CDR3 in amino acids: CASSEGAGVVLLYGYTF. CDR3 DNA: TGTGCCAGCAGTGAGGGGGCGGGGGTTGTTCTACTCTATGGCTACACCTTC. V usage is TRBV2 and J usage is TRBJ1-2; tentatively, D is TRBD1 (6 bases). This CDR3 spans 17 amino acids. Trimming removed 3 bases at V and 4 bases at J, with 21 bases between. Germline V gene sequence: CDR1 SNHLY, CDR2 FYNNEI.